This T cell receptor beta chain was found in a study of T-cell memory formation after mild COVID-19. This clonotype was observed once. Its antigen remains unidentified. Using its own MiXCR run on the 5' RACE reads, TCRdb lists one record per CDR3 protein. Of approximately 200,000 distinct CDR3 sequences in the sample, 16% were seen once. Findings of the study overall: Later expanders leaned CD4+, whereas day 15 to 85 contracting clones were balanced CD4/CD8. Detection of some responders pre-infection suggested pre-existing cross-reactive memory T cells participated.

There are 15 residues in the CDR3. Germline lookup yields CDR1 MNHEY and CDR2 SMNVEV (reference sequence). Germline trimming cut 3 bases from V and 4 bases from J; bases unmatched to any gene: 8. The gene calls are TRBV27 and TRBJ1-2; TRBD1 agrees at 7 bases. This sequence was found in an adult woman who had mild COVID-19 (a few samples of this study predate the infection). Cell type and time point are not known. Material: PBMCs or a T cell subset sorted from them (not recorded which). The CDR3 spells CASSFGGGGLYGYTF. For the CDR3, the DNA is TGTGCCAGCAGTTTTGGAGGAGGGGGCCTCTATGGCTACACCTTC.